A single sample gave rise to the 13 T cell receptor beta chains below, sequenced in a study of radiotherapy plus CTLA-4 blockade in lung cancer. TCRdb's table, derived via immunoSEQ multiplex PCR, lists solely in-frame clones and lacks some. The sample carries about 40,000 clones, nearly 80% recorded once. The input for sequencing was peripheral blood, taken from a patient treated with radiotherapy plus ipilimumab. All receptors derive from a human donor with non-small cell lung cancer that progressed on radiotherapy plus ipilimumab.

V and J are TRBV18 and TRBJ2-1; tentatively, D is TRBD2 (7 bases). V lost 0 bases and J lost 12, with 24 bases in between. CDR1 KGHSH and CDR2 LQKENI come from the germline V gene. CDR3 length equals 17 residues. The CDR3 coding sequence is TGTGCCAGCTCACCACCGGGTCTAAGGATACGTAGGGGGGGGCAGTTCTTC. It yields the protein CASSPPGLRIRRGGQFF.

In the case of this clone: Sequence at one end of the junction differs from germline and may be a read error. The J gene is TRBJ2-2, the V gene TRBV7-7; D remains unclear. Germline V gives CDR1 SSHAT, CDR2 FNYEAQ (reference sequence). The CDR3 is made up of 16 amino acids. Here the CDR3 reads CASSRYLAMNTGELFF. In DNA form, the CDR3 reads TGTGCTAGCAGTCGTTACCTCGCTATGAACACCGGGGAGCTGTTTTTT.

This sequence joins TRBV6-5 and TRBJ1-1; TRBD1 aligns across 10 bases. Germline V gene lookup returns CDR1 MNHEY and CDR2 SVGAGI. J was trimmed by 1 base and V by 4 bases; bases with no gene match: 6. The CDR3 covers 16 residues. CDR3 bases: TGTGCCAGCAGTTCCTCCTGGACAGGGGGGAACACTGAAGCTTTCTTT. It translates to CASSSSWTGGNTEAFF.

This clone turned up a few times. The chain employs TRBV4-3 and TRBJ2-7; the D gene is possibly TRBD1 (6 bases). Between the trimmed V and J ends, which lost 0 bases and 4 bases, there was a span of 16 bases. CDR3 length: 16 amino acids. CDR1 is LGHNA, CDR2 YSLEER, per germline. The DNA for the CDR3 is TGCGCCAGCAGCCAAGATAGTACAGGGAAGCAATACGAGCAGTACTTC. Amino acid sequence: CASSQDSTGKQYEQYF.

This clone was counted a few times. The chain recombines TRBV19 with TRBJ1-5, with TRBD1 matching over 9 bases. Germline V CDR1 and CDR2: LNHDA, SQIVND (reference sequence). V was clipped by 3 bases and J by 6 bases; unmatched bases: 9. CDR3 length: 16 amino acids. CDR3 nucleotides: TGTGCCAGTAGTATTACCGGGACAGGGCCAGGTCAGCCCCAGCATTTT. It encodes CASSITGTGPGQPQHF.

This clone has only a few counts. The chain joins TRBV13 to TRBJ1-1, with 9 bases fitting TRBD1. Germline CDR1 PRHDT, CDR2 FYEKMQ (reference sequence). V lost 5 bases to trimming and J lost 3 bases; unmatched junction nucleotides: 7. CDR3 size: 15 residues. The CDR3 DNA follows: TGTGCCAGCAGCAAACCGGGACAGGGTCACACTGAAGCTTTCTTT. Translation: CASSKPGQGHTEAFF.

This clone came up once. CDR3 sequence (DNA): TGTGCCAGCAGTTGGGACAGATTGAACACTGAAGCTTTCTTT. Translation: CASSWDRLNTEAFF. V is TRBV6-5 and J is TRBJ1-1; TRBD1 aligns across 7 bases. After removal of 4 bases from V and 0 bases from J, the junction contained 2 bases not matched to a gene. The germline CDR1 and CDR2 sequences are MNHEY and SVGAGI. The CDR3 sequence is 14 residues long.

This chain joins TRBV18 and TRBJ2-1, with 10 positions matching TRBD1. CDR3 size: 15 residues. CDR1 is KGHSH and CDR2 is LQKENI in the germline V gene. With V trimmed by 3 bases and J by 6 bases, 5 bases remained unmatched. This CDR3 is CASSPQRTGGNEQFF. CDR3 bases: TGTGCCAGCTCACCCCAACGGACAGGGGGCAATGAGCAGTTCTTC.

This clone was seen a handful of times. The chain employs TRBV2 and TRBJ2-5; TRBD1 is a possible D gene (5 bases). Per germline, CDR1 SNHLY and CDR2 FYNNEI. With 1 base removed from V and 4 bases from J, the gap between germline ends came to 10 bases. The CDR3 length is 14 residues. The CDR3 sequence: CASSEGTLRETQYF. The CDR3 nucleotides are TGTGCCAGCAGTGAAGGGACACTGAGAGAGACCCAGTACTTC.

The V call is TRBV4-1, the J call TRBJ2-1, with a possible D match to TRBD1 (5 bases). The V gene's germline CDR1 is MGHRA and CDR2 YSYEKL. V shed 5 bases and J shed 8 bases, with 16 bases lying between them. The CDR3 contains 14 residues. For the CDR3, the DNA is TGCGCCAGCAGCACCTACAGGATTGACGATGAGCAGTTCTTC. Its protein product is CASSTYRIDDEQFF.

The chain employs TRBV4-3 and TRBJ2-1, with D uncertain. From germline, CDR1 is LGHNA and CDR2 YSLEER. Between the trimmed V and J ends, which lost 3 bases and 4 bases, there was a span of 10 bases. The CDR3 runs 14 residues. CDR3 protein: CASSQQVEYNEQFF. As DNA, the CDR3 is TGCGCCAGCAGCCAGCAGGTGGAATACAATGAGCAGTTCTTC.

The genes are TRBV12-5 and TRBJ2-7, with 10 bases aligning to TRBD1. Germline assignment: CDR1 LGHNT and CDR2 FRNRAP. The CDR3 spans 21 residues. V was pared by 0 bases and J by 0 bases, with 17 bases of the junction left unmatched. The CDR3 DNA is TGTGCTAGTGGTTTGGTAGCCCGGTGGGACAGGGGACCCTACAGCTCCTACGAGCAGTACTTC. This encodes CASGLVARWDRGPYSSYEQYF.

The V call is TRBV29-1, the J call TRBJ2-1, with 13 bases aligning to TRBD2. From germline, CDR1 is SQVTM and CDR2 ANQGSEA. The CDR3 is made up of 13 amino acids. V lost 6 bases to trimming and J lost 8 bases; unmatched junction nucleotides: 4. The CDR3 reads CSVTSGGPHEQFF. CDR3 bases: TGCAGCGTGACTAGCGGGGGGCCCCATGAGCAGTTCTTC.